Sequencing of this TCR beta chain was carried out in a study of blood T cell repertoires in COVID-19. Study-level information: Acute-phase and convalescent COVID-19 samples originated in the United States, Italy and Spain.

In the study's own analysis: Amplification from reference gene primers served as the basis for estimated nucleated cell counts. Profiled with immunoSEQ multiplex PCR; TCRdb holds only in-frame clones, not every one. V, J and clone size reflect that table, while D and trimming were determined from the DNA. The table lists some 270,000 clones, about nine tenths of them singletons. V was trimmed by 4 bases and J by 6 bases, leaving 7 bases between them. The length of the CDR3 is 11 residues. The sequence was obtained from a woman in her fifties or sixties who had recovered from COVID-19. V and J are TRBV12-3 or TRBV12-4 and TRBJ2-7; TRBD2 is a possible D gene (5 bases). Sequencing input: PBMCs or T cells enriched from blood (not recorded which). This chain's CDR3 is CASSSGFEQYF. The CDR3, as DNA: TGTGCCAGCAGTTCGGGATTCGAGCAGTACTTC.